At least ten counts were recorded for the clone carrying this T cell receptor beta chain. The sample belongs to a study of T cells in Graves' hyperthyroidism and ophthalmopathy. Looked up from germline, CDR1 is MNHEY and CDR2 is SVGEGT. This CDR3 has 13 amino acids. Between the trimmed V and J ends, which lost 7 bases and 0 bases, there was a span of 9 bases. The source material, RNA transcripts, was used to amplify TCR beta CDR3 regions. With the HTBI primer set, the TCR CDR3 went through a first round of RT-PCR. MiXCR, applied by TCRdb to the multiplex PCR reads, yields one record per CDR3 protein. The sample carries 700,000 or so distinct CDR3 sequences, approximately 15% recorded once.

The source material was blood. This clonotype originated in a woman aged 50 to 60 with Graves' ophthalmopathy. The V gene is TRBV6-2 or TRBV6-3, the J gene TRBJ1-1; possible D gene TRBD1, 6 bases. The CDR3 DNA is TGTGCCAGCACCGACAGGCTGAACACTGAAGCTTTCTTT. Translation gives CASTDRLNTEAFF.